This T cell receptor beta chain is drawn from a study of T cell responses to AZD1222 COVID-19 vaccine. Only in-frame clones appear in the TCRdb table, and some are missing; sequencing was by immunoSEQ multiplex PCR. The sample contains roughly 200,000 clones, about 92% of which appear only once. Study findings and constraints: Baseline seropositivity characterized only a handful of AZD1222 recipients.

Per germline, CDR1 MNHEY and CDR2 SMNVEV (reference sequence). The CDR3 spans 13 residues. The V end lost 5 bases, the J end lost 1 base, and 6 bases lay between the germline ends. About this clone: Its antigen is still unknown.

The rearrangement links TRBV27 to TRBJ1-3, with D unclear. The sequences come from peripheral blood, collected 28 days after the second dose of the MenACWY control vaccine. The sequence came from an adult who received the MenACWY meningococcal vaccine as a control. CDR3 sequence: CASSGLSGNTIYF. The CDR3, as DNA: TGTGCCAGCAGTGGACTTTCTGGAAACACCATATATTTT.